This TCR beta chain emerged from a study of control samples from healthy donors and cancer patients. This CDR3 is 13 amino acids long. Deletions cut 6 bases from V and 1 base from J, with 9 bases between. This clone was found once. Other DNA sequences of this sample code for an identical CDR3. The data were produced by immunoSEQ multiplex PCR, yet TCRdb's version contains in-frame clones alone and is incomplete. The table has about 92,000 clones, 82% seen once. The rearrangement links TRBV12-3 or TRBV12-4 to TRBJ1-1; possibly TRBD1 for D (5 bases). Sequencing used blood. This sequence was found in a woman in her sixties in good health. CDR3: CASRATGNTEAFF. In nucleotides, the CDR3 is TGTGCCAGCAGGGCCACAGGGAACACTGAAGCTTTCTTT.